This passage covers 30 T cell receptor beta chains from one sample sequenced in a study of vaccination and CD4 T cells after COVID-19. Treatment reported: roughly 10-day PBMC culture with coronavirus spike peptide pools or control peptides (ViraFEST assay). Sequencing of the DNA from cultured CD4+ T cells was carried out with the Oncomine TCR Beta short-read assay. TCRdb passed the PCR reads through MiXCR, listing each CDR3 protein once. Of 8,500 to 13,000 distinct CDR3 sequences in the sample, approximately 49% were seen once. No antigens are known for them. The sequenced material came from CD4+ T cells from blood, cultured in vitro. The receptors derive from a human donor who had recovered from COVID-19.

This clonotype was observed a handful of times. V is TRBV19 and J is TRBJ2-1; either TRBD1 or TRBD2 may fit D (6 bases each). Per germline, CDR1 LNHDA and CDR2 SQIVND (reference sequence). V was clipped by 0 bases and J by 4 bases, with 16 bases between them. CDR3 length: 17 residues. Here the CDR3 reads CASSIDRKGGMYNEQFF. Here the CDR3 DNA reads TGTGCCAGTAGTATAGATAGGAAGGGGGGCATGTACAATGAGCAGTTCTTC.

This clonotype has just a few counts. The chain recombines TRBV20-1 with TRBJ1-1; D unresolved. Germline V gives CDR1 DFQATT, CDR2 SNEGSKA (reference sequence). V lost 4 bases to trimming and J lost 2 bases, with 17 bases between them. The CDR3 sequence is 15 residues long. CDR3 bases: TGCAGTGCTATCCCCTTGGAGGGCAGCAACACTGAAGCTTTCTTT. This codes for CSAIPLEGSNTEAFF.

The sample holds a few counts of this clonotype. The genes are TRBV15 and TRBJ2-7; TRBD1 might be the D (5 bases). The CDR3 runs 15 residues. Between the trimmed V and J ends, which lost 1 base and 4 bases, there was a span of 14 bases. Germline lookup yields CDR1 LNHNV and CDR2 YYDKDF (reference sequence). The CDR3 coding sequence is TGTGCCACCAGCAGAGGCCCCCAGGGTTCGTACGAGCAGTACTTC. Protein product: CATSRGPQGSYEQYF.

This chain connects TRBV20-1 to TRBJ2-5; the D gene is possibly TRBD2 (5 bases). CDR3 length: 11 amino acids. In germline, CDR1 is DFQATT, CDR2 SNEGSKA (reference sequence). V shed 1 base and J shed 7 bases, with 7 bases lying between them. CDR3 in DNA: TGCAGTGCTAGAGCCGCGGGGACCCAGTACTTC. It is translated as CSARAAGTQYF.

The chain is built from TRBV11-3 and TRBJ2-7, with D possibly TRBD2 on 5 matching bases. The CDR3 spans 13 residues. Germline-derived CDR1 and CDR2 are SGHNT and YENEEA. Trimming took 4 bases from V and 9 from J, leaving 16 bases between them. CDR3 coding DNA: TGTGCCAGCAGCTCGAGCGCTGCGGGTGGGCAGTACTTC. It translates to CASSSSAAGGQYF.

This chain joins TRBV20-1 and TRBJ2-2; D is possibly TRBD1 (7 bases). The CDR3 is 15 amino acids. Deletions cut 1 base from V and 3 bases from J, with 12 bases between. Germline-derived CDR1 and CDR2 are DFQATT and SNEGSKA (reference sequence). The CDR3 reads CSARAPRGDTGELFF. The DNA of the CDR3 is TGCAGTGCTAGAGCCCCCAGGGGGGACACCGGGGAGCTGTTTTTT.

The V call is TRBV5-5, the J call TRBJ1-5; possibly TRBD1 for D (6 bases). The CDR3 spans 15 residues. CDR1 and CDR2 (germline): SGHKS, YYEKEE (reference sequence). V was clipped by 4 bases and J by 2 bases, with 13 bases between them. CDR3 bases: TGTGCCAGCAGCCTTCCAGGGGTGGGCAATCAGCCCCAGCATTTT. Translation: CASSLPGVGNQPQHF.

This sequence joins TRBV6-1 and TRBJ1-2; D is uncertain. The CDR3 loop spans 13 amino acids. From germline, CDR1 is MNHNS and CDR2 SASEGT. V shed 5 bases and J shed 5 bases, with 12 bases lying between them. In DNA, the CDR3 is TGTGCCAGCAGTAGGACGGTACTATATGGCTACACCTTC. Its translation: CASSRTVLYGYTF.

This rearrangement joins TRBV7-2 to TRBJ1-6; TRBD1 might be the D (6 bases). Germline loops: CDR1 SGHTA, CDR2 FQGNSA. This CDR3 is 14 amino acids long. Trimming took 2 bases from V and 7 from J, leaving 9 bases between them. In DNA form, the CDR3 reads TGTGCCAGCAGCTTATGGGGGGGCAATTCACCCCTCCACTTT. Translating it yields CASSLWGGNSPLHF.

The chain joins TRBV6-1 to TRBJ2-6; D might be TRBD2 (6 bases). With 4 bases removed from V and 4 bases from J, the gap between germline ends came to 17 bases. Germline assignment: CDR1 MNHNS and CDR2 SASEGT. The length of the CDR3 is 17 residues. CDR3 bases: TGTGCCAGCAGTGTTGGTTTCGGGGGACCCGGGGCCAACGTCCTGACTTTC. Translating gives CASSVGFGGPGANVLTF.

This sequence joins TRBV12-3 or TRBV12-4 and TRBJ1-3; 8 bases are a match to TRBD1. The CDR3 spans 11 residues. The junction had 4 bases not matched to a gene; V was cut back by 6 bases and J by 12 bases. The CDR3 is CASRNRGNIYF. The CDR3 DNA is TGTGCCAGCAGAAACAGGGGGAACATATATTTT.

The chain has TRBV19 and TRBJ2-6; D uncertain. The V gene lost 10 bases and the J gene lost 0 bases, with 19 bases spanning the gap. The CDR3 is 17 amino acids. Germline CDR1 and CDR2: LNHDA and SQIVND (reference sequence). The CDR3 DNA is TGTGCCACATGTTGCGGCCTGGTGGCCTCTGGGGCCAACGTCCTGACTTTC. Its translation: CATCCGLVASGANVLTF.

The V and J genes are TRBV30 and TRBJ1-2, with D uncertain. V was clipped by 0 bases and J by 7 bases, with 18 bases between them. The CDR3 spans 15 residues. CDR1 and CDR2 (germline): GTSNPN, SVGIG (reference sequence). Here the CDR3 DNA reads TGTGCCTGGAGTGTCCAGGACTCCAACATTCGTGGCTACACCTTC. Residues: CAWSVQDSNIRGYTF.

The chain employs TRBV6-1 and TRBJ1-6; no firm D call. This CDR3 is 16 amino acids long. V lost 8 bases and J 0 bases, leaving 14 bases between the germline ends. The germline V gene has CDR1 MNHNS and CDR2 SASEGT. CDR3 nucleotide sequence: TGTGCCAGCTCCCTAGGGAAGAGCTCCTATAATTCACCCCTCCACTTT. Translating gives CASSLGKSSYNSPLHF.

This clonotype was observed once. V usage is TRBV6-1 and J usage is TRBJ1-1; D might be TRBD1 (6 bases). The CDR3 runs 14 residues. The V gene lost 7 bases and the J gene lost 0 bases, with 12 bases spanning the gap. In germline, CDR1 is MNHNS, CDR2 SASEGT. In DNA, the CDR3 is TGTGCCAGCAAAAGACAGGCCATGAACACTGAAGCTTTCTTT. This encodes CASKRQAMNTEAFF.

J is TRBJ2-7 and V is TRBV7-2; 11 bases fit TRBD1. The germline gives CDR1 SGHTA, CDR2 FQGNSA. V lost 4 bases to trimming and J lost 1 base; unmatched junction nucleotides: 0. CDR3 length: 14 amino acids. CDR3 nucleotide sequence: TGTGCCAGCAGCTGGGACAGGGGGTCCTACGAGCAGTACTTC. It translates to CASSWDRGSYEQYF.

The V gene is TRBV10-1, the J gene TRBJ1-4, with D possibly being TRBD1 (6 bases). CDR3 size: 15 residues. Germline CDR1 reads WNHNN; CDR2 reads SYGVQD (reference sequence). V shed 5 bases and J shed 10 bases, with 20 bases lying between them. The CDR3 reads CASSPSTGSTGKLFF. The CDR3 DNA follows: TGCGCCAGCAGTCCAAGTACAGGGAGTACCGGAAAACTGTTTTTT.

This clonotype was counted between two and nine times. The CDR3 DNA reads as TGTGCCACCGCCGGGACTAGCGGTCCACAGTACTTC. Translating it yields CATAGTSGPQYF. The chain combines TRBV27 with TRBJ2-7, with 11 bases fitting TRBD2. This CDR3 contains 12 residues. Unmatched junction bases numbered 9, after V lost 10 bases and J lost 10 bases. Germline CDR1 reads MNHEY; CDR2 reads SMNVEV (reference sequence).

The chain joins TRBV6-2 or TRBV6-3 to TRBJ1-1; maybe TRBD1 (5 bases). The germline CDR1 and CDR2 sequences are MNHEY and SVGEGT. The CDR3 is made up of 14 amino acids. V was cut by 7 bases and J by 4 bases, with 16 bases left in between. CDR3 DNA sequence: TGTGCCAGCACCCTCCCCGGGGGGTTCACTGAAGCTTTCTTT. Translation gives CASTLPGGFTEAFF.

The genes are TRBV7-9 and TRBJ1-2; 7 bases line up with TRBD1. The CDR3 is 15 residues long. The V and J ends lost 4 bases and 5 bases, in that order; junction bases with no gene match: 10. CDR1 SEHNR and CDR2 FQNEAQ come from the germline V gene (reference sequence). The CDR3 DNA sequence: TGTGCCAGCAGCTCACTCCGACAGGGCTATTATGGCTACACCTTC. Its protein is CASSSLRQGYYGYTF. The full variable domain, with the rest looked up from reference TRBV7-9 and TRBJ1-2, is DTGVSQNPRHKITKRGQNVTFRCDPISEHNRLYWYRQTLGQGPEFLTYFQNEAQLEKSRLLSDRFSAERPKGSFSTLEIQRTEQGDSAMYLCASSSLRQGYYGYTFGSGTRLTVV.

V and J are TRBV18 and TRBJ1-1; 7 nucleotides line up with TRBD1. With V trimmed by 5 bases and J by 0 bases, 6 bases remained unmatched. The CDR3 sequence is 15 residues long. The germline V gene encodes CDR1 KGHSH and CDR2 LQKENI. CDR3 amino acids: CASSSTGQMNTEAFF. The CDR3 region has the DNA TGTGCCAGCTCATCGACGGGACAGATGAACACTGAAGCTTTCTTT.

The V gene is TRBV12-3 or TRBV12-4, the J gene TRBJ2-2; D gene uncertain. The CDR3 runs to 14 residues. V was cut by 8 bases and J by 7 bases, with 17 bases left in between. The CDR3 sequence is CASLYGWESGELFF. The CDR3 DNA sequence: TGTGCCAGCCTGTACGGGTGGGAAAGCGGGGAGCTGTTTTTT.

This chain connects TRBV20-1 to TRBJ2-5; D might be TRBD2 (6 bases). V lost 6 bases and J lost 5, with 13 bases in between. CDR1 is DFQATT, CDR2 SNEGSKA, per germline (reference sequence). The CDR3 extends over 12 amino acids. The CDR3 region has the DNA TGCAGTGCCGGAGTGGGGAGGGAGACCCAGTACTTC. Translated: CSAGVGRETQYF.

The rearrangement joins TRBV11-3 to TRBJ2-3; possibly TRBD1 for D (6 bases). The CDR3 consists of 15 residues. V lost 9 bases and J lost 2, with 18 bases in between. Germline V CDR1 and CDR2: SGHNT, YENEEA. CDR3 bases: TGTGCCAGACCCCAGGGACACGCGATCACAGATACGCAGTATTTT. Residues: CARPQGHAITDTQYF. Looking up the rest from reference TRBV11-3 and TRBJ2-3 gives the full variable domain: EAGVVQSPRYKIIEKKQPVAFWCNPISGHNTLYWYLQNLGQGPELLIRYENEEAVDDSQLPKDRFSAERLKGVDSTLKIQPAELGDSAVYLCARPQGHAITDTQYFGPGTRLTVL.

The CDR3 sequence: CASSFGQGYNEQFF. The DNA of the CDR3 is TGTGCCAGCTCTTTCGGACAGGGGTACAATGAGCAGTTCTTC. The rearrangement links TRBV18 to TRBJ2-1; 9 nucleotides line up with TRBD1. V trimming: 6 bases; J trimming: 4 bases; junction bases outside the gene matches: 4. The CDR3 extends over 14 amino acids. CDR1 and CDR2 from the germline V gene are KGHSH and LQKENI.

In its sample, this clonotype was seen once. The rearrangement joins TRBV6-2 or TRBV6-3 to TRBJ2-6; D is unresolved. This CDR3 is built from 17 residues. The V end lost 7 bases, the J end lost 0 bases, and 16 bases lay between the germline ends. The germline gives CDR1 MNHEY, CDR2 SVGEGT. The CDR3 nucleotides are TGTGCCAGCATCGACTCGCTTGTCAGCTCTGGGGCCAACGTCCTGACTTTC. Its translation: CASIDSLVSSGANVLTF.

The chain couples TRBV7-9 to TRBJ1-2, with 9 bases matching TRBD1. With V trimmed by 5 bases and J by 3 bases, 10 bases remained unmatched. In germline, CDR1 is SEHNR, CDR2 FQNEAQ (reference sequence). The CDR3 is 16 residues long. In nucleotides, the CDR3 is TGTGCCAGCAGCCACAGCCGGGACAGGGAAGACTATGGCTACACCTTC. Its translation is CASSHSRDREDYGYTF. The variable domain in full, completed from reference TRBV7-9 and TRBJ1-2, reads DTGVSQNPRHKITKRGQNVTFRCDPISEHNRLYWYRQTLGQGPEFLTYFQNEAQLEKSRLLSDRFSAERPKGSFSTLEIQRTEQGDSAMYLCASSHSRDREDYGYTFGSGTRLTVV.

This clonotype is a singleton in its sample. V usage is TRBV11-3 and J usage is TRBJ2-4, with D perhaps TRBD2 (6 bases). Germline V gives CDR1 SGHNT, CDR2 YENEEA. V dropped 5 bases and J dropped 1 base, with 18 bases sitting between them. The length of the CDR3 is 17 residues. CDR3: CASSPDYTMGAKNIQYF. In DNA, the CDR3 is TGTGCCAGCAGCCCGGACTACACGATGGGGGCCAAAAACATTCAGTACTTC.

This clonotype was detected only a few times. This chain joins TRBV20-1 and TRBJ1-4; D uncertain. V was pared by 3 bases and J by 3 bases, with 14 bases between. This CDR3 has 15 residues. Germline CDR1 reads DFQATT; CDR2 reads SNEGSKA (reference sequence). The CDR3 protein is CSASSPEGSNEKLFF. The DNA of the CDR3 is TGCAGTGCTAGTTCGCCGGAAGGGTCTAATGAAAAACTGTTTTTT.

This chain connects TRBV5-1 to TRBJ1-6; tentative D call: TRBD1 (5 bases). V was cut by 0 bases and J by 8 bases, with 12 bases left in between. The V gene's germline CDR1 is SGHRS and CDR2 YFSETQ. This CDR3 has 15 amino acids. The CDR3 DNA sequence: TGCGCCAGCAGCTTGGTGGCAGGGAGTGATTCACCCCTCCACTTT. It yields the protein CASSLVAGSDSPLHF.